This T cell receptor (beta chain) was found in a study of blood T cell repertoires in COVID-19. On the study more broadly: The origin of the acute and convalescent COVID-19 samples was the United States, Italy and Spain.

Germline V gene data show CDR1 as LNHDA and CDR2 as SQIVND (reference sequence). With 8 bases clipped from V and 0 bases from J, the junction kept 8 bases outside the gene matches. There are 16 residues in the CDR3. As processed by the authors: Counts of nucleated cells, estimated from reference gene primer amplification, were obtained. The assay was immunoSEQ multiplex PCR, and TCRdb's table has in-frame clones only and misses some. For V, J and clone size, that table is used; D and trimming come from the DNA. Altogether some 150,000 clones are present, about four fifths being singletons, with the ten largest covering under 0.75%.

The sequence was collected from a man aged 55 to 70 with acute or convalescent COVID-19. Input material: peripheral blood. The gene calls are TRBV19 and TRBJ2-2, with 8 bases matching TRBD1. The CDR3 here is CASEKGTGANTGELFF. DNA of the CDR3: TGTGCCAGTGAGAAAGGGACAGGAGCGAACACCGGGGAGCTGTTTTTT.